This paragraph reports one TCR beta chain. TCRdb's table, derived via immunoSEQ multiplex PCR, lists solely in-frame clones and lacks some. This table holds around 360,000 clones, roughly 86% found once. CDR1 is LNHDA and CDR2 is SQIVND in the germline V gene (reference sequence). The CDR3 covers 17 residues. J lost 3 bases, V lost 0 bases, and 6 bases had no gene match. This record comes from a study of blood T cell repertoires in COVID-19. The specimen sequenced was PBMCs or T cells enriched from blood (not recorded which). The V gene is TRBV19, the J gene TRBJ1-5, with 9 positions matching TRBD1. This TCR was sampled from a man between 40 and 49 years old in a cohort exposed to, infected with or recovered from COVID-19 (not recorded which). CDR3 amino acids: CASSIDGTGWVNQPQHF. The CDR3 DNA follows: TGTGCCAGTAGTATAGATGGGACAGGGTGGGTCAATCAGCCCCAGCATTTT. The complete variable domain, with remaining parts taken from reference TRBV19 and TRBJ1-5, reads DGGITQSPKYLFRKEGQNVTLSCEQNLNHDAMYWYRQDPGQGLRLIYYSQIVNDFQKGDIAEGYSVSREKKESFPLTVTSAQKNPTAFYLCASSIDGTGWVNQPQHFGDGTRLSIL.